A single sample gave rise to the 7 T cell receptor beta chains below, sequenced in a study of regulatory and conventional T cells in breast cancer. MiXCR, applied by TCRdb to the PCR reads, yields one record per CDR3 protein. This sample has about 10,000 distinct CDR3 sequences, with 34% found just once. The specimen sequenced was conventional T cells from blood. The receptors shown here come from a male donor in good health.

Of note for this clonotype: Possible read error: a much larger clone is one base away. This rearrangement joins TRBV4-1 to TRBJ1-1, with 7 bases matching TRBD1. The CDR3 sequence is 15 residues long. Germline V CDR1 and CDR2: MGHRA, YSYEKL. Trimming cost V 3 bases and J 6 bases; bases outside gene matches: 10. CDR3 nucleotide sequence: TGCGCCAGCAGCCATCCGGACAGGAGGGACGCTGAAGCTTTCTTT. This codes for CASSHPDRRDAEAFF.

By share, this clonotype ranks as medium-sized (0.01 to 0.1%). This chain links TRBV6-9 with TRBJ1-1; D ambiguous. In germline, CDR1 is MNHGY, CDR2 SVAAGI. With 7 bases removed from V and 0 bases from J, the gap between germline ends came to 21 bases. The CDR3 has 17 amino acids. CDR3 region: CASTSGPMSLLNTEAFF. The DNA of the CDR3 is TGTGCCAGCACCTCGGGCCCCATGAGTTTGCTGAACACTGAAGCTTTCTTT.

V gene TRBV5-1 combines with J gene TRBJ1-3; 8 bases are a match to TRBD1. The germline V gene has CDR1 SGHRS and CDR2 YFSETQ. The CDR3 runs to 14 residues. V lost 4 bases to trimming and J lost 5 bases; unmatched junction nucleotides: 5. DNA of the CDR3: TGCGCCAGCAGCATCGGGACAGGAAGAAACACCATATATTTT. Its protein product is CASSIGTGRNTIYF.

By share of the sample, this clonotype is medium-sized. This sequence joins TRBV30 and TRBJ1-5; the match to TRBD1 covers 11 bases. The germline CDR1 and CDR2 sequences are GTSNPN and SVGIG (reference sequence). The V gene end was trimmed by 2 bases and the J gene end by 4 bases; junction bases not matched to a gene: 4. The CDR3 contains 15 residues. The CDR3 sequence: CAWSPRDRGNQPQHF. CDR3 nucleotide sequence: TGTGCCTGGAGTCCCCGGGACAGGGGGAATCAGCCCCAGCATTTT.

Notes on this clonotype: Possible read error: a much larger clone is one base away. The chain employs TRBV12-3 or TRBV12-4 and TRBJ2-3, with D perhaps matching TRBD1 (5 bases). CDR3 size: 15 residues. Trimming removed 6 bases at V and 1 base at J, with 14 bases between. Here the CDR3 DNA reads TGTGCCAGCAGACCCCTCAGGGAACGCACAGATACGCAGTATTTT. Protein product: CASRPLRERTDTQYF.

This clonotype was counted a few times. The chain combines TRBV6-5 with TRBJ2-3; weak D call: TRBD1 (7 bases). V gave up 7 bases and J gave up 0 bases, with 14 bases separating them. This CDR3 region has 15 residues. Germline lookup yields CDR1 MNHEY and CDR2 SVGAGI. CDR3 in DNA: TGTGCCAGCACCTCAGGGGGGTTTAGCACAGATACGCAGTATTTT. It yields the protein CASTSGGFSTDTQYF.

V gene TRBV27 combines with J gene TRBJ1-3, with unresolved D. Germline V gives CDR1 MNHEY, CDR2 SMNVEV (reference sequence). The CDR3 runs 13 residues. Here the CDR3 reads CGSSPDSGNTIYF. CDR3 DNA sequence: TGTGGCAGTTCCCCCGACTCTGGAAACACCATATATTTT.